These 22 T cell receptor beta chains originate from one sample sequenced in a study of identical twins. TCRdb used MiXCR to reprocess the 5' RACE reads, holding one entry per CDR3 protein. This sample yields 450,000 or so distinct CDR3 sequences, of which 18% are seen a single time; around 12% belongs to the top ten. The specimen was naive T cells sorted from blood. These receptors were taken from a man aged 50 to 59 in good health.

The chain links TRBV4-2 to TRBJ1-6, with 9 bases identical to TRBD1. This CDR3 comprises 16 residues. Germline-derived CDR1 and CDR2 are LGHNA and YNFKEQ. After removal of 0 bases from V and 7 bases from J, the junction contained 4 bases not matched to a gene. CDR3 sequence (DNA): TGTGCCAGCAGCCAAGAAGGGACAGGGAGGAATTCACCCCTCCACTTT. Amino acid sequence: CASSQEGTGRNSPLHF.

As DNA, the CDR3 is TGCAGCCTTGGTAGGGGCCAAGAGACCCAGTACTTC. Translated, it gives CSLGRGQETQYF. This chain links TRBV29-1 with TRBJ2-5; D is possibly TRBD1 (5 bases). Germline-derived CDR1 and CDR2 are SQVTM and ANQGSEA. Trimming took off 8 bases at V and 1 base at J, with 11 bases between the two ends. This CDR3 is built from 12 residues. Using reference TRBV29-1 and TRBJ2-5 for the parts outside the CDR3, the full variable domain is SAVISQKPSRDICQRGTSLTIQCQVDSQVTMMFWYRQQPGQSLTLIATANQGSEATYESGFVIDKFPISRPNLTFSTLTVSNMSPEDSSIYLCSLGRGQETQYFGPGTRLLVL.

The chain uses TRBV20-1 and TRBJ1-6; 7 positions agree with TRBD1. Trimming at V came to 1 base and at J to 10 bases, leaving 7 bases not matched to a gene. Germline CDR1 and CDR2: DFQATT and SNEGSKA (reference sequence). This CDR3 comprises 14 residues. The CDR3 reads CSARGGTAGSPLHF. The CDR3 DNA follows: TGCAGTGCTAGAGGGGGGACAGCCGGGTCACCCCTCCACTTT.

The J gene is TRBJ2-1, the V gene TRBV6-2 or TRBV6-3; TRBD1 is a possible D gene (6 bases). Looked up from germline, CDR1 is MNHEY and CDR2 is SVGEGT. This CDR3 contains 14 residues. With 0 bases removed from V and 7 bases from J, the gap between germline ends came to 10 bases. The CDR3 is CASSYSSGVNEQFF. The CDR3 DNA reads as TGTGCCAGCAGTTACTCGTCAGGGGTGAATGAGCAGTTCTTC.

This clonotype showed up many times. The chain links TRBV3-1 to TRBJ2-3; D call uncertain. Germline values: CDR1 LGHDT, CDR2 YNNKEL (reference sequence). V was trimmed by 5 bases and J by 3 bases, leaving 6 bases between them. CDR3 length: 12 amino acids. DNA for the CDR3: TGTGCCAGCAGCAGAATTACAGATACGCAGTATTTT. Amino acids: CASSRITDTQYF.

This clonotype was observed at least ten times. The chain employs TRBV15 and TRBJ2-1; tentatively, D is TRBD2 (6 bases). Trimming removed 1 base at V and 7 bases at J, with 17 bases between. The CDR3 length is 16 residues. Germline assignment: CDR1 LNHNV and CDR2 YYDKDF (reference sequence). CDR3: CATSRGTSPDKNEQFF. Here the CDR3 DNA reads TGTGCCACCAGCAGAGGAACTAGCCCCGACAAAAATGAGCAGTTCTTC. Together with reference TRBV15 and TRBJ2-1, the CDR3 gives the full variable domain: DAMVIQNPRYQVTQFGKPVTLSCSQTLNHNVMYWYQQKSSQAPKLLFHYYDKDFNNEADTPDNFQSRRPNTSFCFLDIRSPGLGDTAMYLCATSRGTSPDKNEQFFGPGTRLTVL.

This clonotype was seen many times. The chain combines TRBV7-9 with TRBJ2-2, with D perhaps TRBD2 (5 bases). This CDR3 has 16 amino acids. The germline CDR1 and CDR2 sequences are SEHNR and FQNEAQ (reference sequence). V shed 1 base and J shed 3 bases, with 12 bases lying between them. CDR3 loop: CASSLGGGGHTGELFF. As DNA, the CDR3 is TGTGCCAGCAGCTTAGGAGGAGGAGGCCACACCGGGGAGCTGTTTTTT.

This clonotype was detected many times. The chain is built from TRBV20-1 and TRBJ2-1; D uncertain. The V end was cut by 6 bases, the J end by 6 bases, with 12 bases between. The length of the CDR3 is 12 residues. Germline-derived CDR1 and CDR2 are DFQATT and SNEGSKA (reference sequence). CDR3 protein: CSARAWSNEQFF. Written as DNA, the CDR3 is TGCAGTGCACGGGCCTGGAGCAATGAGCAGTTCTTC.

The sample holds a few counts of this clonotype. The chain is built from TRBV6-1 and TRBJ2-7; 9 bases are a match to TRBD1. The germline gives CDR1 MNHNS, CDR2 SASEGT. The CDR3 extends over 14 amino acids. V lost 6 bases and J lost 7; bases outside the gene matches: 10. CDR3 in DNA: TGTGCCAGCAGAGCCGGGACAGGGAGTGGGGAGCAGTACTTC. It translates to CASRAGTGSGEQYF.

This sequence joins TRBV12-3 or TRBV12-4 and TRBJ1-1; D remains ambiguous. The CDR3 is made up of 13 amino acids. V dropped 5 bases and J dropped 1 base, with 8 bases sitting between them. CDR3 DNA: TGTGCCAGCAGTCCCTATCAGAACACTGAAGCTTTCTTT. It encodes CASSPYQNTEAFF.

V gene TRBV20-1 combines with J gene TRBJ1-5, with a possible D match to TRBD1 (6 bases). The CDR3 sequence is 16 residues long. V dropped 3 bases and J dropped 0 bases, with 15 bases sitting between them. Germline CDR1 DFQATT, CDR2 SNEGSKA (reference sequence). The CDR3 DNA sequence: TGCAGTGCTAGTTCGGGGGCTACTTATAGCAATCAGCCCCAGCATTTT. This encodes CSASSGATYSNQPQHF.

This clonotype was recorded many times. The J gene is TRBJ1-1, the V gene TRBV6-5; D remains unclear. V was trimmed by 7 bases and J by 5 bases, leaving 8 bases between them. This CDR3 has 11 amino acids. Germline V CDR1 and CDR2: MNHEY, SVGAGI. The CDR3 sequence is CASIRRTEAFF. CDR3 nucleotide sequence: TGTGCCAGCATAAGACGAACTGAAGCTTTCTTT.

This sequence joins TRBV6-2 or TRBV6-3 and TRBJ2-7, with 7 bases aligning to TRBD1. The ends lost 9 bases at V and 2 bases at J; junction bases unmatched: 4. Germline V gives CDR1 MNHEY, CDR2 SVGEGT. The CDR3 covers 12 residues. The CDR3 DNA sequence: TGTGCCAGTGGACAGGTAACCTACGAGCAGTACTTC. Protein sequence: CASGQVTYEQYF.

This chain's CDR3 is CASSLLDREYNEQFF. The CDR3 nucleotides read TGTGCCAGCAGCTTGTTGGACAGGGAATACAATGAGCAGTTCTTC. The chain links TRBV5-6 to TRBJ2-1; 8 bases align to TRBD1. The ends lost 1 base at V and 4 bases at J; junction bases unmatched: 4. CDR1 is SGHDT, CDR2 YYEEEE, per germline. This CDR3 is built from 15 residues.

This clonotype came up a few times. The chain combines TRBV9 with TRBJ1-5; the D gene is possibly TRBD1 (5 bases). This CDR3 contains 13 residues. Germline values: CDR1 SGDLS, CDR2 YYNGEE. Trimming left V 3 bases short and J 7 bases short, with 11 bases between. The CDR3 spells CASSAEGVQPQHF. The CDR3 DNA reads as TGTGCCAGCAGCGCCGAAGGGGTCCAGCCCCAGCATTTT.

This clonotype came up a few times. The chain combines TRBV2 with TRBJ2-1, with D tentatively TRBD1 (6 bases). V dropped 3 bases and J dropped 8 bases, with 8 bases sitting between them. CDR1 and CDR2 from the germline V gene are SNHLY and FYNNEI. CDR3 size: 12 residues. Written as DNA, the CDR3 is TGTGCCAGCAGTGAGGGGGCCTATGAGCAGTTCTTC. It encodes CASSEGAYEQFF.

This clonotype has a handful of counts. J is TRBJ1-1 and V is TRBV5-5, with 9 bases fitting TRBD1. The CDR3 contains 15 residues. The J segment lost 3 bases and the V segment lost 0 bases, leaving 3 bases of the junction unmatched. Germline CDR1 and CDR2: SGHKS and YYEKEE (reference sequence). In nucleotides, the CDR3 is TGTGCCAGCAGCTTGGGAGGACAGGGGTACACTGAAGCTTTCTTT. This codes for CASSLGGQGYTEAFF. Variable domain in full (rest from reference TRBV5-5 and TRBJ1-1): DAGVTQSPTHLIKTRGQQVTLRCSPISGHKSVSWYQQVLGQGPQFIFQYYEKEERGRGNFPDRFSARQFPNYSSELNVNALLLGDSALYLCASSLGGQGYTEAFFGQGTRLTVV.

The chain uses TRBV20-1 and TRBJ2-1; D tentatively fits TRBD1 or TRBD2 (5 bases each). The V gene's germline CDR1 is DFQATT and CDR2 SNEGSKA (reference sequence). Trimming removed 6 bases from V and 0 bases from J, with 18 bases in between. The length of the CDR3 is 16 residues. CDR3 sequence (DNA): TGCAGTGCCATTAATAACGGGGCCAGCTCCTACAATGAGCAGTTCTTC. Translating gives CSAINNGASSYNEQFF.

This chain joins TRBV4-3 and TRBJ1-2; the D gene is possibly TRBD1 (6 bases). Germline values: CDR1 LGHNA, CDR2 YSLEER. This CDR3 has 16 amino acids. The V gene lost 0 bases and the J gene lost 2 bases, with 13 bases spanning the gap. This chain's CDR3 is CASSQDPGQGNYGYTF. Here the CDR3 DNA reads TGCGCCAGCAGCCAAGATCCAGGGCAGGGGAACTATGGCTACACCTTC.

The table lists this clonotype with a few counts. The DNA of the CDR3 is TGTGCCAGCAGTCCCGGACTGGTGCAAGAGACCCAGTACTTC. This encodes CASSPGLVQETQYF. The chain uses TRBV12-3 or TRBV12-4 and TRBJ2-5, with a tentative D call TRBD2 (5 bases). This CDR3 has 14 residues. With 5 bases removed from V and 2 bases from J, the gap between germline ends came to 12 bases.

CDR3 bases: TGTGCCAGCATCCCGGACTTTAATCAGCCCCAGCATTTT. Protein sequence: CASIPDFNQPQHF. This chain links TRBV28 with TRBJ1-5; D is unresolved. The CDR3 length is 13 residues. Germline V CDR1 and CDR2: MDHEN, SYDVKM. Trimming removed 7 bases at V and 4 bases at J, with 11 bases between. Drawing the rest from reference TRBV28 and TRBJ1-5, the complete variable domain is DVKVTQSSRYLVKRTGEKVFLECVQDMDHENMFWYRQDPGLGLRLIYFSYDVKMKEKGDIPEGYSVSREKKERFSLILESASTNQTSMYLCASIPDFNQPQHFGDGTRLSIL.

This clonotype showed up just a few times. The gene calls are TRBV4-1 and TRBJ2-1; D is possibly TRBD2 (7 bases). Trimming stripped 4 bases from V and 2 bases from J, with 12 bases between. The CDR3 consists of 15 residues. Germline CDR1 and CDR2: MGHRA and YSYEKL. The CDR3 DNA follows: TGCGCCAGCAGCCCCTGGGGGGGCACCTACAATGAGCAGTTCTTC. Protein product: CASSPWGGTYNEQFF.